This T cell receptor (beta chain) was recorded in a study of cytomegalovirus exposure and HLA in healthy donors. Broader study findings: When presence/absence was analysed, sequencing depth was taken to be roughly uniform across donors.

Primers: 60 Vbeta forward and 13 Jbeta reverse. The table came from immunoSEQ multiplex PCR; TCRdb's copy has only in-frame clones and leaves some out. This table holds 130,000 or so clones, around 65% found once. As for this clone: What it recognizes is unknown.

Sequenced sample: PBMCs. The source is a woman aged 55-75 years in good health and CMV-seronegative.

CDR3 coding DNA: TGTGCCAGTAGTATAAGGGGGAGACCCGGGGAGCTGTTTTTT. It specifies CASSIRGRPGELFF. The chain links TRBV19 to TRBJ2-2, with D perhaps TRBD1 (6 bases). The CDR3 length is 14 residues. V was clipped by 2 bases and J by 6 bases, with 10 bases between them. Germline CDR1 LNHDA, CDR2 SQIVND (reference sequence).